Each of the 26 T cell receptor beta chains below was sequenced from the same sample in a study of cytomegalovirus exposure and HLA in healthy donors. With 60 Vbeta and 13 Jbeta primers, the PCR was carried out. Measured with immunoSEQ multiplex PCR; TCRdb has only the in-frame clones, and not every one. Here the sample spans about 240,000 clones, about 81% being singletons. Material for sequencing was PBMCs. The receptors stem from a woman aged 55-69 years in good health and CMV-seropositive.

The chain is built from TRBV6-1 and TRBJ1-1; D uncertain. V lost 4 bases to trimming and J lost 0 bases, with 9 bases between them. The length of the CDR3 is 14 residues. Per the germline V gene, CDR1 is MNHNS and CDR2 is SASEGT. In DNA, the CDR3 is TGTGCCAGCAGTGTTGGCAGGCTGAACACTGAAGCTTTCTTT. It is translated as CASSVGRLNTEAFF.

The chain joins TRBV15 to TRBJ1-2; 8 bases line up with TRBD1. V lost 0 bases to trimming and J lost 0 bases; unmatched junction nucleotides: 6. CDR1 and CDR2 from the germline V gene are LNHNV and YYDKDF (reference sequence). CDR3 length: 17 amino acids. The CDR3 nucleotides are TGTGCCACCAGCAGAGACGCTGGGACAGGTACTAACTATGGCTACACCTTC. Protein: CATSRDAGTGTNYGYTF.

The gene calls are TRBV6-6 and TRBJ2-5; a weak D match, TRBD1 (5 bases). Germline V gene sequence: CDR1 MNHNY, CDR2 SVGAGI (reference sequence). The CDR3 extends over 16 amino acids. V was shortened by 7 bases and J by 0 bases, with 18 bases between the two germline ends. CDR3 loop: CASKTGHRKYQETQYF. CDR3 sequence (DNA): TGTGCCAGCAAGACCGGACACAGAAAGTACCAAGAGACCCAGTACTTC.

The sample holds one count of this clone. V usage is TRBV19 and J usage is TRBJ2-1, with TRBD2 identical over 12 bases. Germline V gene lookup returns CDR1 LNHDA and CDR2 SQIVND (reference sequence). V trimming: 5 bases; J trimming: 9 bases; junction bases outside the gene matches: 8. The CDR3 extends over 15 amino acids. The CDR3 loop is CASSVLAGGWGEQFF. The CDR3 DNA is TGTGCCAGTAGTGTGCTAGCGGGAGGGTGGGGTGAGCAGTTCTTC. The full variable domain, with the rest looked up from reference TRBV19 and TRBJ2-1, is DGGITQSPKYLFRKEGQNVTLSCEQNLNHDAMYWYRQDPGQGLRLIYYSQIVNDFQKGDIAEGYSVSREKKESFPLTVTSAQKNPTAFYLCASSVLAGGWGEQFFGPGTRLTVL.

V and J are TRBV4-2 and TRBJ1-2; D call uncertain. This CDR3 spans 16 amino acids. Germline CDR1 LGHNA, CDR2 YNFKEQ. Trimming removed 4 bases at V and 0 bases at J, with 15 bases between. In DNA, the CDR3 is TGTGCCAGCAGCCCTGAGCTGACATTTACTAACTATGGCTACACCTTC. Its translation is CASSPELTFTNYGYTF.

Regarding this clone: Other DNA sequences within the sample encode an identical CDR3. The CDR3 bases are TGTGCCAGCCAAACCAGACTCCGGGACAGAAGAATGAACACTGAAGCTTTCTTT. This codes for CASQTRLRDRRMNTEAFF. V is TRBV27 and J is TRBJ1-1; TRBD1 agrees at 7 bases. This CDR3 is built from 18 residues. From germline, CDR1 is MNHEY and CDR2 SMNVEV (reference sequence). J lost 0 bases, V lost 8 bases, and 18 bases had no gene match.

The chain is built from TRBV4-2 and TRBJ2-7, with 8 bases fitting TRBD2. Germline CDR1 reads LGHNA; CDR2 reads YNFKEQ. The V gene end was trimmed by 0 bases and the J gene end by 8 bases; junction bases not matched to a gene: 15. This CDR3 is built from 17 residues. CDR3 protein: CASSQDVGLAGRGKQYF. DNA for the CDR3: TGTGCCAGCAGCCAAGATGTCGGCCTAGCGGGTAGAGGTAAGCAGTACTTC.

This CDR3 is CASQGLANEQYF. CDR3 DNA: TGTGCCAGCCAGGGACTAGCGAACGAGCAGTACTTC. The chain joins TRBV2 to TRBJ2-7; 10 positions agree with TRBD2. This CDR3 comprises 12 residues. Germline values: CDR1 SNHLY, CDR2 FYNNEI. The J segment lost 5 bases and the V segment lost 8 bases, leaving 3 bases of the junction unmatched. Full variable domain (missing parts from reference TRBV2 and TRBJ2-7): EPEVTQTPSHQVTQMGQEVILRCVPISNHLYFYWYRQILGQKVEFLVSFYNNEISEKSEIFDDQFSVERPDGSNFTLKIRSTKLEDSAMYFCASQGLANEQYFGPGTRLTVT.

This chain joins TRBV5-4 and TRBJ2-1; D is undetermined. CDR1 is SGHNT and CDR2 is YYREEE in the germline V gene (reference sequence). The V gene lost 1 base and the J gene lost 1 base, with 9 bases spanning the gap. The CDR3 sequence is 15 residues long. This chain's CDR3 is CASSLFEKSYNEQFF. CDR3 DNA sequence: TGTGCCAGCAGCTTGTTCGAGAAATCCTACAATGAGCAGTTCTTC.

The J gene is TRBJ1-1, the V gene TRBV6-6; D is unresolved. V shed 7 bases and J shed 6 bases, with 21 bases lying between them. Germline values: CDR1 MNHNY, CDR2 SVGAGI (reference sequence). This CDR3 has 15 residues. The CDR3 loop is CASTPQAGSLSEAFF. The DNA for the CDR3 is TGTGCCAGCACCCCCCAGGCGGGCTCGCTCTCTGAAGCTTTCTTT.

The chain couples TRBV6-6 to TRBJ2-5; TRBD2 agrees at 14 bases. V shed 2 bases, J shed 5 bases, and the junction held 4 bases outside the gene matches. The CDR3 has 16 amino acids. CDR1 and CDR2 from the germline V gene are MNHNY and SVGAGI (reference sequence). The CDR3 bases are TGTGCCAGCAGTTACCCTGGACTAGCGGGAGGTGAGACCCAGTACTTC. This codes for CASSYPGLAGGETQYF.

This chain uses TRBV7-2 with TRBJ2-3; 12 bases are a match to TRBD2. The J segment lost 13 bases and the V segment lost 5 bases, leaving 19 bases of the junction unmatched. CDR3 length: 17 residues. CDR1 and CDR2 (germline): SGHTA, FQGNSA. The CDR3 bases are TGTGCCAGCAGCCCTGGACTAGCGGGACTCGCAGGTGGGAGGGAGTATTTT. The encoded protein is CASSPGLAGLAGGREYF.

V gene TRBV19 combines with J gene TRBJ1-1; TRBD1 matches at 10 bases. The CDR3 spans 14 residues. The junction had 4 bases not matched to a gene; V was cut back by 3 bases and J by 6 bases. Germline V gene lookup returns CDR1 LNHDA and CDR2 SQIVND (reference sequence). The CDR3 protein is CASSIRDRGSEAFF. The CDR3 region has the DNA TGTGCCAGTAGTATCCGGGACAGGGGCTCTGAAGCTTTCTTT.

This clone came up a few times. The chain recombines TRBV9 with TRBJ1-3; possible D gene TRBD1, 5 bases. Germline CDR1 reads SGDLS; CDR2 reads YYNGEE. V shed 4 bases and J shed 11 bases, with 22 bases lying between them. The CDR3 consists of 15 residues. This CDR3 reads CASSYGTDLVSAIYF. CDR3 DNA: TGTGCCAGCAGCTACGGGACTGACCTCGTATCGGCCATATATTTT. Full variable domain (missing parts from reference TRBV9 and TRBJ1-3): DSGVTQTPKHLITATGQRVTLRCSPRSGDLSVYWYQQSLDQGLQFLIQYYNGEERAKGNILERFSAQQFPDLHSELNLSSLELGDSALYFCASSYGTDLVSAIYFGEGSWLTVV.

CDR3 coding DNA: TGTGCCAGCAGTTACTCGGGACTAGCGGGTCAGTGGACCCAGTACTTC. This encodes CASSYSGLAGQWTQYF. The chain joins TRBV28 to TRBJ2-5, with 12 bases matching TRBD2. The CDR3 is 16 residues long. Germline V gene lookup returns CDR1 MDHEN and CDR2 SYDVKM. V shed 4 bases and J 7 bases; nucleotides not matched to a gene: 10.

The chain is built from TRBV5-6 and TRBJ1-1, with D maybe TRBD1 (6 bases). This CDR3 spans 13 amino acids. Between the trimmed V and J ends, which lost 3 bases and 5 bases, there was a span of 11 bases. The germline gives CDR1 SGHDT, CDR2 YYEEEE. CDR3 sequence (DNA): TGTGCCAGCAGCTGGCCCCAGGGGACTGAAGCTTTCTTT. It is translated as CASSWPQGTEAFF.

This clone was seen just once. The chain recombines TRBV28 with TRBJ1-1, with D possibly TRBD1 on 6 matching bases. This CDR3 spans 12 amino acids. Between the trimmed V and J ends, which lost 3 bases and 8 bases, there was a span of 10 bases. Germline values: CDR1 MDHEN, CDR2 SYDVKM. In DNA, the CDR3 is TGTGCCAGCAGTTTTTGGCAGGGGGAAGCTTTCTTT. Protein: CASSFWQGEAFF.

This rearrangement joins TRBV7-9 to TRBJ2-3; TRBD2 matches at 8 bases. Trimming at V came to 5 bases and at J to 0 bases, leaving 7 bases not matched to a gene. Germline V CDR1 and CDR2: SEHNR, FQNEAQ (reference sequence). The CDR3 covers 16 residues. The CDR3: CASSLGLAVSTDTQYF. DNA of the CDR3: TGTGCCAGCAGCCTCGGACTAGCAGTAAGCACAGATACGCAGTATTTT. Filled out from reference TRBV7-9 and TRBJ2-3, the complete variable domain reads DTGVSQNPRHKITKRGQNVTFRCDPISEHNRLYWYRQTLGQGPEFLTYFQNEAQLEKSRLLSDRFSAERPKGSFSTLEIQRTEQGDSAMYLCASSLGLAVSTDTQYFGPGTRLTVL.

V usage is TRBV19 and J usage is TRBJ1-1, with D tentatively TRBD1 (6 bases). Looked up from germline, CDR1 is LNHDA and CDR2 is SQIVND (reference sequence). The CDR3 contains 15 residues. V was pared by 3 bases and J by 0 bases, with 11 bases between. DNA for the CDR3: TGTGCCAGTAGTATTCTAGGGACACTGAACACTGAAGCTTTCTTT. This translates into CASSILGTLNTEAFF.

This clone has just a few counts. The chain combines TRBV6-5 with TRBJ1-1; D is possibly TRBD1 (5 bases). This CDR3 has 14 residues. Germline V lookup: CDR1 MNHEY, CDR2 SVGAGI. Deletions cut 2 bases from V and 6 bases from J, with 13 bases between. In DNA, the CDR3 is TGTGCCAGCAGTTACCCTGGCCAGGGCTCTGAAGCTTTCTTT. It translates to CASSYPGQGSEAFF.

The chain couples TRBV4-1 to TRBJ2-5, with D possibly matching TRBD1 (6 bases). The J call is in doubt because the DNA end fits TRBJ2-7 better. CDR3 length: 12 amino acids. Looked up from germline, CDR1 is MGHRA and CDR2 is YSYEKL. The DNA of the CDR3 is TGCGCCAGCAGTAAACAGGGTTACGAGCAGTACTTC. It translates to CASSKQGYEQYF.

This chain connects TRBV4-1 to TRBJ2-1; 10 bases are shared with TRBD2. CDR1 MGHRA and CDR2 YSYEKL come from the germline V gene. This CDR3 is 16 amino acids long. V was clipped by 0 bases and J by 8 bases; unmatched bases: 7. DNA of the CDR3: TGCGCCAGCAGCCAAGATCAAGCGGGAGGGCCCGATGAGCAGTTCTTC. Protein product: CASSQDQAGGPDEQFF.

The chain has TRBV2 and TRBJ2-1, with TRBD2 identical over 10 bases. This CDR3 has 15 residues. V dropped 5 bases and J dropped 3; count of bases not matched to a gene: 4. CDR1 and CDR2 from the germline V gene are SNHLY and FYNNEI. The CDR3 nucleotides read TGTGCCAGCAGTAAGGCTAGCGGGAGCTACAATGAGCAGTTCTTC. Protein product: CASSKASGSYNEQFF.

The chain combines TRBV11-3 with TRBJ1-1; no definite D call. Germline V CDR1 and CDR2: SGHNT, YENEEA. CDR3 length: 13 amino acids. Trimming removed 3 bases at V and 2 bases at J, with 7 bases between. Here the CDR3 DNA reads TGTGCCAGCAGCTTGGGCCCCAACACTGAAGCTTTCTTT. It is translated as CASSLGPNTEAFF.

This sequence joins TRBV11-2 and TRBJ2-5; 8 bases are a match to TRBD2. V was clipped by 8 bases and J by 1 base; unmatched bases: 6. Germline V gene data show CDR1 as SGHAT and CDR2 as FQNNGV. The CDR3 has 14 residues. CDR3 residues: CASRTSGIQETQYF. CDR3 bases: TGTGCCAGCCGCACTAGCGGAATCCAAGAGACCCAGTACTTC.

J is TRBJ2-5 and V is TRBV5-1; TRBD2 might be the D (6 bases). The CDR3 runs to 14 residues. Germline V gene lookup returns CDR1 SGHRS and CDR2 YFSETQ. V gave up 4 bases and J gave up 4 bases, with 14 bases separating them. The CDR3 sequence is CASSRISGGETQYF. The CDR3 nucleotides are TGCGCCAGCAGCAGGATTTCCGGGGGAGAGACCCAGTACTTC.